This T cell receptor beta chain was identified in a study of Graves' ophthalmopathy and Graves' hyperthyroidism. Study-wide results and caveats: Distinction of ophthalmopathy from stable hyperthyroidism by a 13-signature model reached 85% to 90% sensitivity and 75% to 84% specificity. Blood also contained most of the expanded thyroid clonotypes above 0.001 frequency.

The diagnosis combined clinical symptoms, thyroxine, TRAb, thyroid ultrasound and orbital computed tomography scans. Amplification targeted the TCR beta CDR3 regions, with RNA transcripts as the source material. HTBI primers were used in a first-round RT-PCR, which preceded a second-round multiplex PCR. TCRdb processed the multiplex PCR reads anew with MiXCR; each CDR3 protein has one entry. The data hold some 1.1 million distinct CDR3 sequences, with about 35% observed a single time. The V end was cut by 4 bases, the J end by 2 bases, with 10 bases between. Germline CDR1 reads SQVTM; CDR2 reads ANQGSEA. This CDR3 is built from 13 residues. With regard to this clonotype: Its antigen is as yet unknown.

This clonotype originated in an adult man with Graves' hyperthyroidism. Specimen: peripheral blood or thyroid tissue (not recorded which). V gene TRBV29-1 combines with J gene TRBJ2-3; D is possibly TRBD1 or TRBD2 (6 bases each). CDR3 amino acids: CSVAGANTDTQYF. CDR3 sequence (DNA): TGCAGCGTTGCGGGGGCCAACACAGATACGCAGTATTTT.